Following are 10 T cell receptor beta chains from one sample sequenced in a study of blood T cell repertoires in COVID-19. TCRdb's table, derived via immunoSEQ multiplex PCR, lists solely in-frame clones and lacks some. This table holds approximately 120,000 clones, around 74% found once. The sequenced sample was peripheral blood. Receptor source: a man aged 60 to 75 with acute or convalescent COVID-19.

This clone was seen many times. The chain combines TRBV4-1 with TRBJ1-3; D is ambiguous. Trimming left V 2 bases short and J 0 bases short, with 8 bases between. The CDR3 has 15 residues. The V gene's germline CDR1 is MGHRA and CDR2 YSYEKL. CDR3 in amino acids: CASSQPTSSGNTIYF. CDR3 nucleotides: TGCGCCAGCAGCCAACCGACAAGCTCTGGAAACACCATATATTTT.

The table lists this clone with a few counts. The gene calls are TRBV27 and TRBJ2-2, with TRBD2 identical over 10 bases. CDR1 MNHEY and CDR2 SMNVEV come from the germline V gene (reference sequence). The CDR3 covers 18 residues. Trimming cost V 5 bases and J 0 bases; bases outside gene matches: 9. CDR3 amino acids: CASSPETSGYANTGELFF. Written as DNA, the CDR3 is TGTGCCAGCAGTCCGGAGACTAGCGGGTACGCGAACACCGGGGAGCTGTTTTTT.

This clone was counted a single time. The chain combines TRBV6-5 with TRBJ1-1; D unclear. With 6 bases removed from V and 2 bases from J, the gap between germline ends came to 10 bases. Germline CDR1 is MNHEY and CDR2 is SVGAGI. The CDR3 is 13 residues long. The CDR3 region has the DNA TGTGCCAGCAGAAGAGGGCCCAACACTGAAGCTTTCTTT. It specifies CASRRGPNTEAFF.

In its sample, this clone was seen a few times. As DNA, the CDR3 is TGTGCCAGCAGCCAGTATTATGGGGCGTCGAACACTGAAGCTTTCTTT. It yields the protein CASSQYYGASNTEAFF. V and J are TRBV3-1 (or the pseudogene TRBV3-2) and TRBJ1-1; a weak D match, TRBD1 (5 bases). The CDR3 consists of 16 residues. The ends were cut back, 3 bases at V and 1 base at J, with 15 bases in the middle. Germline CDR1 LGHDT, CDR2 YNNKEL (reference sequence).

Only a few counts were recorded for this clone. This CDR3 is CASSYFGTSGTDTQYF. The CDR3 bases are TGTGCCAGCAGTTACTTTGGGACTAGCGGAACAGATACGCAGTATTTT. J is TRBJ2-3 and V is TRBV6-5, with 11 bases lining up with TRBD2. Germline CDR1 MNHEY, CDR2 SVGAGI. The V and J ends lost 1 base and 3 bases, in that order; junction bases with no gene match: 3. CDR3 size: 16 residues.

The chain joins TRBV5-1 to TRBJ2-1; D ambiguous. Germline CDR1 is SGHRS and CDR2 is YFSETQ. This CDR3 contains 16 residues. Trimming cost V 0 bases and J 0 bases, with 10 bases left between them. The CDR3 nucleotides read TGCGCCAGCAGCTTGGATCAGGCAAGCTCCTACAATGAGCAGTTCTTC. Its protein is CASSLDQASSYNEQFF.

In nucleotides, the CDR3 is TGTGCCAGCAGTTTTGCCCGGGACAGGGCAGCTTTCTTT. Amino acid sequence: CASSFARDRAAFF. The J gene is TRBJ1-1, the V gene TRBV27, with 9 bases aligning to TRBD1. The CDR3 contains 13 residues. The junction had 6 bases not matched to a gene; V was cut back by 3 bases and J by 10 bases. The germline gives CDR1 MNHEY, CDR2 SMNVEV (reference sequence).

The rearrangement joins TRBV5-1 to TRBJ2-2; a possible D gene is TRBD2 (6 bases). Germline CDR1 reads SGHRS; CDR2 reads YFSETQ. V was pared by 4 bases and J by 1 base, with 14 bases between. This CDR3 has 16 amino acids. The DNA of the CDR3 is TGCGCCAGCAGCGCGACCGGGACTGTGAACACCGGGGAGCTGTTTTTT. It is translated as CASSATGTVNTGELFF.

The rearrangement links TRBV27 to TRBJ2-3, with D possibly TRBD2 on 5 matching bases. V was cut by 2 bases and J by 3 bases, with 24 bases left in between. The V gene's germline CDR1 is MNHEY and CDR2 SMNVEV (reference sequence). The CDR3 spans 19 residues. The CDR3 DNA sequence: TGTGCCAGCAGTTTAGGGTGGCAAGAGGGCCAGGAGGAAACAGATACGCAGTATTTT. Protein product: CASSLGWQEGQEETDTQYF.

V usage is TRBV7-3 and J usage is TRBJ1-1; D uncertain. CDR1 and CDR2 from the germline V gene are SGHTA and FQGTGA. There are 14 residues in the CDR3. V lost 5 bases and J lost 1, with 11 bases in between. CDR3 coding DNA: TGTGCCAGCAGCCATGAAGGGAGGAACACTGAAGCTTTCTTT. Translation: CASSHEGRNTEAFF. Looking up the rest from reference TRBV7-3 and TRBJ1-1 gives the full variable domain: GAGVSQTPSNKVTEKGKYVELRCDPISGHTALYWYRQSLGQGPEFLIYFQGTGAADDSGLPNDRFFAVRPEGSVSTLKIQRTERGDSAVYLCASSHEGRNTEAFFGQGTRLTVV.